This T cell receptor (beta chain) was sequenced for a study of blood T cell repertoires in COVID-19. For the study at large: Both acute and convalescent COVID-19 samples were obtained from the United States, Italy and Spain. The analysed material was cDNA or gDNA that came from T cells, B-cell-depleted T cells, or PBMCs.

Produced via immunoSEQ multiplex PCR; TCRdb's table is partial and in-frame only. The table has hundreds of thousands of clones, approximately 87% seen once. This receptor was taken from a woman between 50 and 59 years old with COVID-19, enrolled during active disease. Sequencing was performed on peripheral blood.

The CDR3 nucleotides are TGTGCCAGCAGCTTACCAGGGATCTCTGGAAACACCATATATTTT. This translates into CASSLPGISGNTIYF. The chain has TRBV7-2 and TRBJ1-3, with D possibly being TRBD1 (5 bases). V gave up 2 bases and J gave up 0 bases, with 8 bases separating them. The CDR3 sequence is 15 residues long. The germline V gene has CDR1 SGHTA and CDR2 FQGNSA.